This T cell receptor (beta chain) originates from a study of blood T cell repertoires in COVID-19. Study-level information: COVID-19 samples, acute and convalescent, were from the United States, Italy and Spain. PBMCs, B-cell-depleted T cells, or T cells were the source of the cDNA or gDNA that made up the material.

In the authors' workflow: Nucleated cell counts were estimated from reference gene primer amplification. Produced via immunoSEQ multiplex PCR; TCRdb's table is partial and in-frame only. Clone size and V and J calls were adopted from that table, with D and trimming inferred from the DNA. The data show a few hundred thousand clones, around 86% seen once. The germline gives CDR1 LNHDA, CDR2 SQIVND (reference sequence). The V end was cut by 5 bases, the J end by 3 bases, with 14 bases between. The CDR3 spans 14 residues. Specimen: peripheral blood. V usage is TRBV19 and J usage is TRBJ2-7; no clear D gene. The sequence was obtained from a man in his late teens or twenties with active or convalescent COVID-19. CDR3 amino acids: CASSYKAPGYEQYF. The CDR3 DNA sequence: TGTGCCAGTAGTTACAAGGCCCCAGGCTACGAGCAGTACTTC.